These 13 T cell receptor beta chains came from one sample sequenced in a study of early T cells in non-severe SARS-CoV-2 infection. TCRdb reprocessed the 5' RACE reads with MiXCR, giving one entry per CDR3 protein. Of under 70,000 distinct CDR3 sequences listed, roughly 11% are singletons. Sequenced material: whole blood. The receptors derive from an adult who was a healthcare worker with PCR-confirmed SARS-CoV-2 infection or an uninfected control (not recorded which).

This clonotype was seen at least ten times. CDR3 in DNA: TGTGCCAGCAGCACCTCCCCCGGGGGGCCCGGGTCTCGCGAGCAGTACTTC. Its protein is CASSTSPGGPGSREQYF. V is TRBV7-8 and J is TRBJ2-7; tentative D call: TRBD2 (7 bases). In germline, CDR1 is SGHVS, CDR2 FQNEAQ. The V and J ends lost 5 bases and 6 bases respectively, with 26 bases between them. The CDR3 is 17 amino acids.

In the case of this clonotype: Without the conserved terminal phenylalanine or tryptophan, this CDR3 likely stems from a read error. The chain links TRBV7-9 to TRBJ2-7; TRBD2 is a possible D gene (5 bases). Trimming removed 5 bases at V and 5 bases at J, with 16 bases between. This CDR3 spans 14 amino acids. Germline V gene data show CDR1 as SEHNR and CDR2 as FQNEAQ (reference sequence). As DNA, the CDR3 is TGTGCCAGCAGCCCCCGCGGGTCGGTAGACGAGCAGTACTAC. It specifies CASSPRGSVDEQYY.

The chain uses TRBV19 and TRBJ1-4; possibly TRBD1 for D (6 bases). Germline CDR1 and CDR2: LNHDA and SQIVND (reference sequence). Trimming took 5 bases from V and 10 from J, leaving 20 bases between them. The CDR3 length is 15 residues. CDR3 sequence (DNA): TGTGCCAGTAGTGATCCGGGACACCCGGGAGGAAAACTGTTTTTT. It is translated as CASSDPGHPGGKLFF.

The table lists this clonotype with many counts. This sequence joins TRBV20-1 and TRBJ2-5; TRBD1 matches 7 bases. V shed 4 bases and J 7 bases; nucleotides not matched to a gene: 9. The CDR3 contains 13 residues. The V gene's germline CDR1 is DFQATT and CDR2 SNEGSKA (reference sequence). Here the CDR3 reads CSATGDSPRTQYF. CDR3 nucleotide sequence: TGCAGTGCTACTGGGGACAGCCCACGGACCCAGTACTTC.

The chain links TRBV20-1 to TRBJ2-7; 9 bases line up with TRBD2. The CDR3 loop spans 15 amino acids. V shed 0 bases and J 2 bases; nucleotides not matched to a gene: 5. Germline CDR1 is DFQATT and CDR2 is SNEGSKA (reference sequence). CDR3 residues: CSARDSSGRTYEQYF. The CDR3 DNA reads as TGCAGTGCTAGAGATAGTAGCGGGAGAACCTACGAGCAGTACTTC.

This clonotype was found many times. J is TRBJ2-1 and V is TRBV19, with 11 positions matching TRBD2. Losses at the gene ends were 7 bases for V and 7 bases for J; bases not matched to a gene: 18. The germline gives CDR1 LNHDA, CDR2 SQIVND (reference sequence). The CDR3 spans 18 residues. The CDR3 coding sequence is TGTGCCAGTAATTCGGTGGCGGCTAGCGGGAGGTCGAAAAATGAGCAGTTCTTC. Translating it yields CASNSVAASGRSKNEQFF. The whole variable domain, filled in from reference TRBV19 and TRBJ2-1, reads DGGITQSPKYLFRKEGQNVTLSCEQNLNHDAMYWYRQDPGQGLRLIYYSQIVNDFQKGDIAEGYSVSREKKESFPLTVTSAQKNPTAFYLCASNSVAASGRSKNEQFFGPGTRLTVL.

This clonotype was counted only a few times. V gene TRBV29-1 combines with J gene TRBJ1-1, with D maybe TRBD1 (6 bases). Per germline, CDR1 SQVTM and CDR2 ANQGSEA. V lost 7 bases and J 12 bases, leaving 21 bases between the germline ends. The CDR3 is 12 amino acids. CDR3 sequence reads: CSAGLTGGRTFF. The CDR3 DNA reads as TGCAGCGCCGGATTGACAGGCGGTAGAACTTTCTTT.

CDR3 nucleotides: TGCGCCAGCAGTGTAAAAGAGACCAAGCAGTACTTC. Translated, it gives CASSVKETKQYF. This chain connects TRBV10-2 to TRBJ2-4; no firm D call. Germline-derived CDR1 and CDR2 are WSHSY and SAAADI. Trimming stripped 4 bases from V and 13 bases from J, with 14 bases between. The CDR3 sequence is 12 residues long.

This clonotype appeared a few times. This chain connects TRBV28 to TRBJ2-2; no firm D call. V lost 1 base and J lost 9, with 3 bases in between. The CDR3 has 11 amino acids. Germline CDR1 is MDHEN and CDR2 is SYDVKM. The CDR3 is CASSLSRELFF. The CDR3 nucleotides are TGTGCCAGCAGTTTATCGCGGGAGCTGTTTTTT.

The chain joins TRBV5-5 to TRBJ2-1, with a tentative D call TRBD1 (5 bases). With 4 bases removed from V and 15 bases from J, the gap between germline ends came to 17 bases. The CDR3 loop spans 12 amino acids. In germline, CDR1 is SGHKS, CDR2 YYEKEE (reference sequence). The CDR3 sequence: CASSAAGIRTFF. The CDR3 DNA follows: TGTGCCAGCAGCGCCGCAGGGATCAGAACGTTCTTC.

The rearrangement joins TRBV5-4 to TRBJ2-3, with 7 bases lining up with TRBD2. Germline loops: CDR1 SGHNT, CDR2 YYREEE (reference sequence). CDR3 length: 14 residues. Trimming removed 4 bases from V and 4 bases from J; junction bases left unmatched: 6. CDR3 region: CASSRGGVPDTQYF. CDR3 nucleotide sequence: TGTGCCAGCAGCCGTGGGGGGGTCCCAGATACGCAGTATTTT.

This clonotype was counted at least ten times. This chain connects TRBV20-1 to TRBJ2-7, with TRBD2 matching 8 bases. CDR1 and CDR2 from the germline V gene are DFQATT and SNEGSKA (reference sequence). CDR3 length: 15 amino acids. J gave up 5 bases and V 0 bases, and 9 bases lay outside the gene matches. The CDR3 spells CSARDVAGGYNEQYF. The CDR3 DNA is TGCAGTGCTAGAGATGTGGCGGGAGGTTATAACGAGCAGTACTTC.

This clonotype was counted ten times or more. V gene TRBV2 combines with J gene TRBJ1-5, with D tentatively TRBD1 (5 bases). The CDR3 consists of 15 residues. Germline V CDR1 and CDR2: SNHLY, FYNNEI. V was clipped by 4 bases and J by 2 bases, with 12 bases between them. The DNA for the CDR3 is TGTGCCAGCAGTGTAGGGGATTCCGGCAATCAGCCCCAGCATTTT. Amino acids: CASSVGDSGNQPQHF.